The 10 T cell receptor beta chains below were found in one sample sequenced in a study of T-cell memory formation after mild COVID-19. In TCRdb, the 5' RACE reads were re-called with MiXCR into one record per CDR3 protein. The sample consists of approximately 42,000 distinct CDR3 sequences, around 6.1% of them appearing once. Sequenced: PBMCs or a T cell subset sorted from them (not recorded which). These receptors all stem from an adult who had mild COVID-19 (a few samples of this study predate the infection). Cell type and time point are not known.

This clonotype was recorded at least ten times. The rearrangement links TRBV6-5 to TRBJ2-2, with D possibly being TRBD2 (5 bases). The CDR3 sequence is 14 residues long. Germline values: CDR1 MNHEY, CDR2 SVGAGI. V lost 7 bases and J lost 3, with 12 bases in between. The CDR3 region is CASKGTEDTGELFF. DNA of the CDR3: TGTGCCAGCAAAGGCACGGAGGACACCGGGGAGCTGTTTTTT.

This clonotype was detected a few times. The V gene is TRBV5-5, the J gene TRBJ2-5; a possible D gene is TRBD2 (5 bases). There are 12 residues in the CDR3. The germline V gene encodes CDR1 SGHKS and CDR2 YYEKEE (reference sequence). V lost 2 bases and J lost 5, with 7 bases in between. The CDR3 loop is CASSFRGETQYF. DNA for the CDR3: TGTGCCAGCAGCTTCAGAGGGGAGACCCAGTACTTC. Variable domain in full (rest from reference TRBV5-5 and TRBJ2-5): DAGVTQSPTHLIKTRGQQVTLRCSPISGHKSVSWYQQVLGQGPQFIFQYYEKEERGRGNFPDRFSARQFPNYSSELNVNALLLGDSALYLCASSFRGETQYFGPGTRLLVL.

At least ten counts were recorded for this clonotype. The chain joins TRBV5-4 to TRBJ2-5; D unclear. V dropped 5 bases and J dropped 0 bases, with 17 bases sitting between them. This CDR3 contains 16 residues. Germline V gene sequence: CDR1 SGHNT, CDR2 YYREEE (reference sequence). The CDR3 protein is CASSRMDAPYQETQYF. The CDR3 region has the DNA TGTGCCAGCAGTCGCATGGACGCCCCGTACCAAGAGACCCAGTACTTC. The full variable domain, its missing parts supplied by reference TRBV5-4 and TRBJ2-5, is ETGVTQSPTHLIKTRGQQVTLRCSSQSGHNTVSWYQQALGQGPQFIFQYYREEENGRGNFPPRFSGLQFPNYSSELNVNALELDDSALYLCASSRMDAPYQETQYFGPGTRLLVL.

The gene calls are TRBV9 and TRBJ2-1; D tentatively fits TRBD1 or TRBD2 (6 bases each). CDR3 length: 17 residues. Germline loops: CDR1 SGDLS, CDR2 YYNGEE. Between the trimmed V and J ends, which lost 4 bases and 8 bases, there was a span of 25 bases. The CDR3 loop is CASSPRRGVGGADEQFF. CDR3 nucleotides: TGTGCCAGCAGCCCACGTAGGGGGGTGGGGGGTGCTGATGAGCAGTTCTTC. The full variable domain, its missing parts supplied by reference TRBV9 and TRBJ2-1, is DSGVTQTPKHLITATGQRVTLRCSPRSGDLSVYWYQQSLDQGLQFLIQYYNGEERAKGNILERFSAQQFPDLHSELNLSSLELGDSALYFCASSPRRGVGGADEQFFGPGTRLTVL.

This clonotype was observed a few times. This chain joins TRBV7-3 and TRBJ2-1, with 9 bases matching TRBD1. Trimming removed 5 bases from V and 5 bases from J; junction bases left unmatched: 7. Germline-derived CDR1 and CDR2 are SGHTA and FQGTGA. The length of the CDR3 is 15 residues. The DNA for the CDR3 is TGTGCCAGCAGCATCCGGGACAGGGAGGACAATGAGCAGTTCTTC. Residues: CASSIRDREDNEQFF.

This clonotype was seen only a few times. The rearrangement links TRBV7-6 to TRBJ2-1; D is perhaps TRBD2 (5 bases). Trimming stripped 5 bases from V and 1 base from J, with 12 bases between. The CDR3 runs 15 residues. Looked up from germline, CDR1 is SGHVS and CDR2 is FNYEAQ. CDR3 in DNA: TGTGCCAGCAGCCCAGACTGGACTTCCTACAATGAGCAGTTCTTC. Translating it yields CASSPDWTSYNEQFF.

This clonotype was seen a handful of times. The gene calls are TRBV7-2 and TRBJ2-7; no firm D call. Germline V gene lookup returns CDR1 SGHTA and CDR2 FQGNSA. The CDR3 is 15 amino acids. Trimming removed 1 base from V and 5 bases from J, with 15 bases in between. CDR3 coding DNA: TGTGCCAGCAGCTTAGATGTAGGCTTCTCTGACGAGCAGTACTTC. Translation gives CASSLDVGFSDEQYF.

The chain links TRBV5-1 to TRBJ1-2; TRBD1 might be the D (5 bases). Deletions cut 1 base from V and 2 bases from J, with 9 bases between. Germline CDR1 SGHRS, CDR2 YFSETQ. CDR3 size: 14 residues. CDR3 bases: TGCGCCAGCAGCTTGAACGGGGGGAACTATGGCTACACCTTC. Translated, it gives CASSLNGGNYGYTF. Full variable domain (missing parts from reference TRBV5-1 and TRBJ1-2): KAGVTQTPRYLIKTRGQQVTLSCSPISGHRSVSWYQQTPGQGLQFLFEYFSETQRNKGNFPGRFSGRQFSNSRSEMNVSTLELGDSALYLCASSLNGGNYGYTFGSGTRLTVV.

This clonotype was observed many times. The V gene is TRBV5-1, the J gene TRBJ2-1; 7 bases align to TRBD1. The junction had 10 bases not matched to a gene; V was cut back by 3 bases and J by 7 bases. Germline assignment: CDR1 SGHRS and CDR2 YFSETQ. This CDR3 comprises 15 residues. CDR3 loop: CASSWGQIQWNEQFF. As DNA, the CDR3 is TGCGCCAGCAGCTGGGGACAGATCCAATGGAATGAGCAGTTCTTC.

The chain has TRBV7-2 and TRBJ1-6; no reliable D call. The CDR3 has 14 amino acids. CDR1 SGHTA and CDR2 FQGNSA come from the germline V gene. V was clipped by 3 bases and J by 6 bases, with 9 bases between them. The CDR3 sequence is CASSFPSFNSPLHF. DNA of the CDR3: TGTGCCAGCAGCTTTCCCAGCTTTAATTCACCCCTCCACTTT. The whole variable domain, filled in from reference TRBV7-2 and TRBJ1-6, reads GAGVSQSPSNKVTEKGKDVELRCDPISGHTALYWYRQSLGQGLEFLIYFQGNSAPDKSGLPSDRFSAERTGGSVSTLTIQRTQQEDSAVYLCASSFPSFNSPLHFGNGTRLTVT.